This T cell receptor beta chain was obtained from a study of cytomegalovirus exposure and HLA in healthy donors. The PCR had 60 Vbeta and 13 Jbeta primers. Here immunoSEQ multiplex PCR was the method, and the copy in TCRdb shows in-frame clones only, minus some. The sample has around 130,000 clones; 70% to 85% are singletons. The CDR3 covers 14 residues. Germline V gene lookup returns CDR1 LGHNA and CDR2 YNFKEQ. With 4 bases removed from V and 1 base from J, the gap between germline ends came to 10 bases. Study findings and constraints: Most TCRs appeared rarely, but some public TCRs recurred in many donors. Most likely, a cluster of highly shared sequence variants arose as a sequencing artifact. The study listed 164 cytomegalovirus-associated TCR beta chains.

Concerning this clone itself: Its antigen is unknown.

The clonotype originates from a man aged 45 to 65 in good health and CMV-seronegative. The V and J genes are TRBV4-2 and TRBJ2-5, with D possibly matching TRBD1 (5 bases). Specimen: PBMCs. CDR3 protein: CASSRQTIQETQYF. CDR3 coding DNA: TGTGCCAGCAGCCGACAGACAATCCAAGAGACCCAGTACTTC.